These 30 T cell receptor beta chains came from one sample sequenced in a study of blood T cell repertoires in COVID-19. Produced via immunoSEQ multiplex PCR; TCRdb's table is partial and in-frame only. The data contain 150,000 to 200,000 clones, roughly 77% of them seen just once; the ten biggest clones take up approximately 6%. Sequencing used peripheral blood. Receptor source: a woman in her 40s with COVID-19, enrolled during active disease.

The V gene is TRBV18, the J gene TRBJ1-2; weak D call: TRBD1 (6 bases). This CDR3 has 17 residues. The V gene's germline CDR1 is KGHSH and CDR2 LQKENI. V was cut by 2 bases and J by 4 bases, with 20 bases left in between. CDR3 protein: CASSPGGQPQGPYGYTF. CDR3 DNA: TGTGCCAGCTCACCAGGGGGCCAGCCTCAGGGGCCCTATGGCTACACCTTC. The full variable domain, its missing parts supplied by reference TRBV18 and TRBJ1-2, is NAGVMQNPRHLVRRRGQEARLRCSPMKGHSHVYWYRQLPEEGLKFMVYLQKENIIDESGMPKERFSAEFPKEGPSILRIQQVVRGDSAAYFCASSPGGQPQGPYGYTFGSGTRLTVV.

The chain couples TRBV3-1 (or the pseudogene TRBV3-2) to TRBJ2-2; 14 positions match TRBD2. Per the germline V gene, CDR1 is LGHDT and CDR2 is YNNKEL (reference sequence). The CDR3 runs to 16 residues. The J segment lost 8 bases and the V segment lost 2 bases, leaving 4 bases of the junction unmatched. The CDR3 region has the DNA TGTGCCAGCAGCCAACGGGGACTAGCGGGAGCAGGGGAGCTGTTTTTT. Protein product: CASSQRGLAGAGELFF.

CDR3 protein: CASGRRASEYNEQFF. CDR3 DNA: TGTGCCAGCGGACGGAGGGCTAGCGAGTACAATGAGCAGTTCTTC. The chain recombines TRBV25-1 with TRBJ2-1; D may be TRBD2 (6 bases). CDR3 length: 15 amino acids. The V gene's germline CDR1 is MGHDK and CDR2 SYGVNS. Between the trimmed V and J ends, which lost 8 bases and 4 bases, there was a span of 18 bases.

This clone has a single count. V gene TRBV24-1 combines with J gene TRBJ2-5, with D possibly matching TRBD1 (7 bases). This CDR3 has 16 residues. Looked up from germline, CDR1 is KGHDR and CDR2 is SFDVKD. The V end lost 2 bases, the J end lost 5 bases, and 17 bases lay between the germline ends. Here the CDR3 reads CATSDSTGSAGETQYF. Written as DNA, the CDR3 is TGTGCCACCAGTGATTCGACAGGGTCAGCGGGCGAGACCCAGTACTTC.

This clone was found a few times. V gene TRBV9 combines with J gene TRBJ1-3; 7 positions match TRBD1. Germline trimming cut 0 bases from V and 4 bases from J; bases unmatched to any gene: 7. The CDR3 has 16 amino acids. Looked up from germline, CDR1 is SGDLS and CDR2 is YYNGEE. Here the CDR3 reads CASSVGGRGEGNTIYF. The CDR3 nucleotides are TGTGCCAGCAGCGTAGGCGGCAGGGGGGAAGGAAACACCATATATTTT.

The rearrangement joins TRBV5-6 to TRBJ1-5; 8 positions match TRBD1. The J segment lost 5 bases and the V segment lost 4 bases, leaving 8 bases of the junction unmatched. Germline values: CDR1 SGHDT, CDR2 YYEEEE. The length of the CDR3 is 15 residues. Here the CDR3 DNA reads TGTGCCAGCAGCCCAAACGGACAGGGCTATCAGCCCCAGCATTTT. Translated, it gives CASSPNGQGYQPQHF.

The chain has TRBV7-2 and TRBJ2-5; D may be TRBD2 (7 bases). This CDR3 comprises 14 residues. Germline V gene data show CDR1 as SGHTA and CDR2 as FQGNSA. V dropped 5 bases and J dropped 5 bases, with 15 bases sitting between them. CDR3 region: CASSRGGLGETQYF. The CDR3 nucleotides are TGTGCCAGCAGCCGCGGGGGCCTGGGGGAGACCCAGTACTTC.

This clone was counted a single time. The gene calls are TRBV5-4 and TRBJ2-7; tentative D call: TRBD1 (6 bases). Trimming left V 2 bases short and J 3 bases short, with 9 bases between. This CDR3 contains 13 residues. Germline V gene lookup returns CDR1 SGHNT and CDR2 YYREEE (reference sequence). CDR3 sequence: CASSFQGIYEQYF. The CDR3 region has the DNA TGTGCCAGCAGCTTCCAGGGGATCTACGAGCAGTACTTC.

The chain joins TRBV12-3 or TRBV12-4 to TRBJ1-2; D is ambiguous. This CDR3 spans 13 amino acids. The V end lost 8 bases, the J end lost 4 bases, and 14 bases lay between the germline ends. The chain's CDR3 is CASAIGGPYGYTF. CDR3 DNA: TGTGCCAGCGCCATCGGAGGTCCCTATGGCTACACCTTC.

The chain employs TRBV5-1 and TRBJ1-6; 10 nucleotides line up with TRBD1. The CDR3 extends over 16 amino acids. The J segment lost 9 bases and the V segment lost 0 bases, leaving 6 bases of the junction unmatched. The germline V gene encodes CDR1 SGHRS and CDR2 YFSETQ. In DNA, the CDR3 is TGCGCCAGCAGCTTGGGGCTTGGGACAGGGGTTTCACCCCTCCACTTT. Translating gives CASSLGLGTGVSPLHF.

The chain couples TRBV7-9 to TRBJ2-5; D unclear. Deletions cut 5 bases from V and 3 bases from J, with 4 bases between. The CDR3 length is 11 residues. Germline loops: CDR1 SEHNR, CDR2 FQNEAQ (reference sequence). In nucleotides, the CDR3 is TGTGCCAGCAGCATCGAAGAGACCCAGTACTTC. This sequence encodes CASSIEETQYF.

V gene TRBV27 combines with J gene TRBJ1-2; 7 bases match TRBD1. The ends lost 3 bases at V and 6 bases at J; junction bases unmatched: 1. Germline-derived CDR1 and CDR2 are MNHEY and SMNVEV (reference sequence). The length of the CDR3 is 12 residues. The CDR3 DNA follows: TGTGCCAGCAGTTTGACAGGGCATGGCTACACCTTC. This encodes CASSLTGHGYTF.

The chain combines TRBV5-1 with TRBJ2-5; D remains unclear. The CDR3 runs to 12 residues. Germline CDR1 is SGHRS and CDR2 is YFSETQ. V dropped 4 bases and J dropped 1 base, with 5 bases sitting between them. The CDR3 loop reads CASSVIQETQYF. DNA for the CDR3: TGCGCCAGCAGCGTCATCCAAGAGACCCAGTACTTC.

This rearrangement joins TRBV4-2 to TRBJ2-7, with TRBD2 matching over 15 bases. Losses at the gene ends were 1 base for V and 8 bases for J; bases not matched to a gene: 9. Germline V gene data show CDR1 as LGHNA and CDR2 as YNFKEQ. This CDR3 is 17 amino acids long. The CDR3 nucleotides read TGTGCCAGCAGCCAAGTAGGGAGTGGGACTAGCGGGGGGCAGCAGTACTTC. As protein: CASSQVGSGTSGGQQYF.

This clone was recorded only once. V and J are TRBV5-1 and TRBJ1-4; TRBD1 might be the D (5 bases). Germline CDR1 reads SGHRS; CDR2 reads YFSETQ. Deletions cut 1 base from V and 2 bases from J, with 9 bases between. There are 15 residues in the CDR3. The CDR3 reads CASSLIGGTNEKLFF. The CDR3 DNA reads TGCGCCAGCAGCTTGATCGGGGGGACTAATGAAAAACTGTTTTTT.

The genes are TRBV19 and TRBJ1-2; 10 positions match TRBD1. CDR3 length: 14 residues. Germline V gene data show CDR1 as LNHDA and CDR2 as SQIVND (reference sequence). V trimming: 6 bases; J trimming: 3 bases; junction bases outside the gene matches: 4. The CDR3 here is CASSVDRGHYGYTF. CDR3 nucleotides: TGTGCCAGTAGCGTAGACAGGGGGCACTATGGCTACACCTTC. The variable domain in full, completed from reference TRBV19 and TRBJ1-2, reads DGGITQSPKYLFRKEGQNVTLSCEQNLNHDAMYWYRQDPGQGLRLIYYSQIVNDFQKGDIAEGYSVSREKKESFPLTVTSAQKNPTAFYLCASSVDRGHYGYTFGSGTRLTVV.

The chain recombines TRBV5-5 with TRBJ1-2; D ambiguous. Deletions cut 0 bases from V and 4 bases from J, with 16 bases between. CDR3 size: 16 residues. Germline CDR1 and CDR2: SGHKS and YYEKEE (reference sequence). In DNA, the CDR3 is TGTGCCAGCAGCTTGGCCCGGACTCTGAAGGGCTATGGCTACACCTTC. Protein: CASSLARTLKGYGYTF.

As concerns this clone: Additional DNA sequences in this sample encode the identical CDR3. This chain joins TRBV7-2 and TRBJ2-3, with TRBD2 matching 10 bases. This CDR3 comprises 14 residues. Germline-derived CDR1 and CDR2 are SGHTA and FQGNSA. With V trimmed by 3 bases and J by 3 bases, 0 bases remained unmatched. CDR3 DNA: TGTGCCAGCAGCTTTAGCGGGAGGACAGATACGCAGTATTTT. Protein product: CASSFSGRTDTQYF. The full variable domain, with the rest looked up from reference TRBV7-2 and TRBJ2-3, is GAGVSQSPSNKVTEKGKDVELRCDPISGHTALYWYRQSLGQGLEFLIYFQGNSAPDKSGLPSDRFSAERTGGSVSTLTIQRTQQEDSAVYLCASSFSGRTDTQYFGPGTRLTVL.

The chain has TRBV7-9 and TRBJ1-1; weak D call: TRBD1 (5 bases). This CDR3 has 14 amino acids. Trimming took off 7 bases at V and 1 base at J, with 13 bases between the two ends. The V gene's germline CDR1 is SEHNR and CDR2 FQNEAQ (reference sequence). The CDR3 nucleotides read TGTGCCAGCACCCGGACACTTTCGAACACTGAAGCTTTCTTT. This gives the protein CASTRTLSNTEAFF.

This clone was picked up a small number of times. The chain has TRBV6-5 and TRBJ1-6; perhaps TRBD1 as D (6 bases). Germline CDR1 MNHEY, CDR2 SVGAGI. CDR3 length: 15 amino acids. The V and J ends lost 0 bases and 5 bases respectively, with 8 bases between them. The CDR3 nucleotides are TGTGCCAGCAGTTACTCCCAGGGGAATAATTCACCCCTCCACTTT. Translation gives CASSYSQGNNSPLHF.

The genes are TRBV7-2 and TRBJ2-3; TRBD2 agrees at 12 bases. CDR1 and CDR2 from the germline V gene are SGHTA and FQGNSA. V lost 5 bases to trimming and J lost 4 bases; unmatched junction nucleotides: 10. The CDR3 length is 17 residues. CDR3 in DNA: TGTGCCAGCAGCACGGGAGCTAGCGGGGGGGCCGCAGATACGCAGTATTTT. This codes for CASSTGASGGAADTQYF.

The chain joins TRBV6-6 to TRBJ1-4; D gene ambiguous. CDR1 MNHNY and CDR2 SVGAGI come from the germline V gene (reference sequence). Trimming pared 6 bases from V and 8 bases from J, leaving 13 bases between. The length of the CDR3 is 13 residues. CDR3 bases: TGTGCCAGCAGCCTGGGAGGTCGGGAAAAACTGTTTTTT. It yields the protein CASSLGGREKLFF.

This sequence joins TRBV6-5 and TRBJ1-1; D perhaps matches TRBD1 (6 bases). The V end lost 0 bases, the J end lost 11 bases, and 13 bases lay between the germline ends. Germline CDR1 and CDR2: MNHEY and SVGAGI. CDR3 size: 13 residues. The chain's CDR3 is CASSYSRGNKAFF. CDR3 in DNA: TGTGCCAGCAGTTACTCAAGGGGGAATAAGGCTTTCTTT.

This chain joins TRBV7-9 and TRBJ1-2; tentatively, D is TRBD1 (5 bases). The CDR3 length is 12 residues. Trimming pared 5 bases from V and 5 bases from J, leaving 9 bases between. Germline assignment: CDR1 SEHNR and CDR2 FQNEAQ (reference sequence). This CDR3 reads CASSEQGYGYTF. The CDR3 DNA reads as TGTGCCAGCAGCGAGCAGGGATATGGCTACACCTTC.

The chain is built from TRBV27 and TRBJ2-3; D not resolved. This CDR3 has 12 amino acids. V was clipped by 6 bases and J by 11 bases, with 15 bases between them. CDR1 is MNHEY, CDR2 SMNVEV, per germline (reference sequence). Here the CDR3 DNA reads TGTGCCAGCAGCCATGATCGGTGGAGGCAGTATTTT. It yields the protein CASSHDRWRQYF.

The gene calls are TRBV11-2 and TRBJ2-2; TRBD2 aligns across 7 bases. V was pared by 5 bases and J by 1 base, with 7 bases of the junction left unmatched. Germline CDR1 and CDR2: SGHAT and FQNNGV. The CDR3 contains 16 residues. DNA for the CDR3: TGTGCCAGCAGCCAGCAGGCTAGCGGGAACACCGGGGAGCTGTTTTTT. It specifies CASSQQASGNTGELFF.

V usage is TRBV18 and J usage is TRBJ1-5, with 9 bases fitting TRBD1. Looked up from germline, CDR1 is KGHSH and CDR2 is LQKENI. The CDR3 runs 16 residues. Trimming cost V 4 bases and J 1 base; bases outside gene matches: 5. CDR3 nucleotides: TGTGCCAGCTCACTATTACAGGGGGCGAGCAATCAGCCCCAGCATTTT. It yields the protein CASSLLQGASNQPQHF.

The rearrangement links TRBV9 to TRBJ2-7; the match to TRBD1 covers 7 bases. The V segment lost 4 bases and the J segment 0 bases; nucleotides outside the gene matches: 4. The CDR3 has 14 amino acids. From germline, CDR1 is SGDLS and CDR2 YYNGEE. CDR3 protein: CASSSTGDSYEQYF. CDR3 coding DNA: TGTGCCAGCAGCTCTACAGGGGACTCCTACGAGCAGTACTTC.

Points on this clone: Other DNA sequences in this specimen translate into the identical CDR3. The rearrangement joins TRBV3-1 (or the pseudogene TRBV3-2) to TRBJ2-1, with 14 bases lining up with TRBD2. Germline CDR1 reads LGHDT; CDR2 reads YNNKEL (reference sequence). The CDR3 extends over 14 amino acids. The trim removed 4 bases at V and 9 bases at J, leaving 2 bases unmatched. The CDR3: CASSRGLAGGEQFF. In nucleotides, the CDR3 is TGTGCCAGCAGCCGTGGACTAGCGGGAGGTGAGCAGTTCTTC.

This rearrangement joins TRBV5-1 to TRBJ1-1; D is ambiguous. This CDR3 spans 14 amino acids. CDR1 SGHRS and CDR2 YFSETQ come from the germline V gene. The germline V and J ends were trimmed by 5 bases and 0 bases, with 11 bases remaining between them. This CDR3 reads CASRSRGLNTEAFF. The DNA for the CDR3 is TGCGCCAGCAGAAGTCGAGGGTTGAACACTGAAGCTTTCTTT. The complete variable domain, with remaining parts taken from reference TRBV5-1 and TRBJ1-1, reads KAGVTQTPRYLIKTRGQQVTLSCSPISGHRSVSWYQQTPGQGLQFLFEYFSETQRNKGNFPGRFSGRQFSNSRSEMNVSTLELGDSALYLCASRSRGLNTEAFFGQGTRLTVV.